Listed below are T cell receptor beta chains from one sample, sequenced in a study of CD8+ T cells in alopecia areata. The table came from immunoSEQ multiplex PCR; TCRdb's copy has only in-frame clones and leaves some out. The data contain roughly 100,000 clones, roughly 64% of them singletons. Sequenced here: CD8+ T cells sorted from blood, sampled at week 4, from a patient treated with tofacitinib. These receptors all come from a human donor with alopecia areata. Both conserved end residues are part of each CDR3. D genes are given only for firm matches. Expanded clones get a size class; other rows say once, few or many, or leave the size out.

>TRBV27|TRBD2|few|TRBJ2-7
CASSSPSSGTSYEQYF
TGTGCCAGCAGTTCACCCTCTAGCGGGACCTCCTACGAGCAGTACTTC
>TRBV28|TRBD2|medium-sized|TRBJ2-3
CASNLSGSGADTQYF
TGTGCCAGCAACCTTAGCGGGAGTGGAGCAGATACGCAGTATTTT
>TRBV9|NA|NA|TRBJ1-1
CASSVGTFPNTEAFF
TGTGCCAGCAGCGTAGGCACTTTTCCAAACACTGAAGCTTTCTTT
>TRBV7-6|NA|NA|TRBJ2-7
CASSLGSSTEQYF
TGTGCCAGCAGCTTAGGTAGTTCCACCGAGCAGTACTTC
>TRBV7-9|NA|NA|TRBJ1-1
CASSFGSTEAFF
TGTGCCAGCAGCTTCGGATCAACTGAAGCTTTCTTT
>TRBV9|NA|few|TRBJ2-7
CASSSQGYEQYF
TGTGCCAGCAGCTCACAGGGATACGAGCAGTACTTC
>TRBV7-9|NA|once|TRBJ2-1
CASSINEQFF
TGTGCCAGCAGCATAAATGAGCAGTTCTTC
>TRBV5-1|NA|NA|TRBJ2-5
CASSKYGRGGSTETQYF
TGCGCCAGCAGCAAATACGGACGAGGAGGTTCGACGGAGACCCAGTACTTC
>TRBV9|TRBD2|NA|TRBJ2-1
CASSVVVAGDHNEQFF
TGTGCCAGCAGCGTAGTTGTAGCGGGAGACCACAATGAGCAGTTCTTC
>TRBV9|NA|NA|TRBJ1-3
CASSVDSNRGNTIYF
TGTGCCAGCAGCGTAGACAGCAATAGAGGAAACACCATATATTTT
>TRBV23-1|TRBD2|NA|TRBJ2-3
CASSQSRASGRANTDTQYF
TGCGCCAGCAGTCAATCGAGGGCTAGCGGGAGGGCGAACACAGATACGCAGTATTTT
>TRBV9|NA|NA|TRBJ2-1
CASSVWSGYSYNEQFF
TGTGCCAGCAGCGTATGGAGCGGATACTCCTACAATGAGCAGTTCTTC
>TRBV4-1|NA|NA|TRBJ1-1
CASSQGPEGNTEAFF
TGCGCCAGCAGCCAGGGTCCGGAGGGGAACACTGAAGCTTTCTTT
>TRBV27|NA|NA|TRBJ2-2
CASSNTGELFF
TGTGCCAGCTCGAACACCGGGGAGCTGTTTTTT
>TRBV19|NA|once|TRBJ2-5
CASSIGAKETQYF
TGTGCCAGTAGTATAGGTGCAAAAGAGACCCAGTACTTC
>TRBV2|NA|few|TRBJ2-6
CASRDGDGATRAF
TGTGCCAGCAGAGATGGGGACGGGGCGACGAGGGCTTTC
>TRBV7-9|NA|NA|TRBJ2-1
CASSLELNHRDEQFF
TGTGCCAGCAGCTTAGAACTCAACCATCGCGATGAGCAGTTCTTC
>TRBV13|TRBD2|NA|TRBJ2-2
CASSLRLAGNTGELFF
TGTGCCAGCAGCTTAAGACTAGCGGGGAACACCGGGGAGCTGTTTTTT
>TRBV4-1|TRBD1|NA|TRBJ2-7
CASSQAGTGGYEQYF
TGCGCCAGCAGCCAAGCCGGGACAGGGGGCTACGAGCAGTACTTC
>TRBV7-6|NA|NA|TRBJ1-1
CASSYTGRTEAFF
TGTGCCAGCAGCTACACAGGGCGGACTGAAGCTTTCTTT
>TRBV28|NA|NA|TRBJ2-2
CASSLGVVQVVGELFF
TGTGCCAGCAGTTTGGGAGTGGTGCAGGTAGTCGGGGAGCTGTTTTTT
>TRBV9|NA|NA|TRBJ2-5
CASSANWGPQTQYF
TGTGCCAGCAGCGCAAATTGGGGGCCTCAGACCCAGTACTTC
>TRBV5-6|TRBD2|NA|TRBJ2-2
CASSTTPSGGYTGELFF
TGTGCCAGCAGCACCACCCCTAGCGGGGGGTACACCGGGGAGCTGTTTTTT
>TRBV7-3|NA|few|TRBJ1-4
CASSSGPGF
TGTGCCAGCAGCTCGGGGCCGGGCTTT
>TRBV14|TRBD1|NA|TRBJ1-1
CASRDRGNTEAFF
TGTGCCAGCAGGGACAGGGGGAACACTGAAGCTTTCTTT
>TRBV9|NA|NA|TRBJ2-1
CASSPTPGIPYNEQFF
TGTGCCAGCAGCCCGACCCCCGGGATTCCTTACAATGAGCAGTTCTTC
>TRBV14|NA|NA|TRBJ2-7
CASSQDSPGTASYEQYF
TGTGCCAGCAGCCAAGACTCCCCCGGGACGGCCTCCTACGAGCAGTACTTC
>TRBV6-4|TRBD2|NA|TRBJ2-3
CASSLYSGRTDTQYF
TGTGCCAGCAGTTTATATAGCGGGAGAACAGATACGCAGTATTTT
>TRBV5-1|NA|NA|TRBJ2-7
CASSLDGNSSYEQYF
TGCGCCAGCAGCTTGGACGGCAACAGCTCCTACGAGCAGTACTTC
>TRBV7-8|TRBD1|NA|TRBJ1-1
CASSPWDRLNTEAFF
TGTGCCAGCAGCCCTTGGGACAGGTTGAACACTGAAGCTTTCTTT
>TRBV29-1|TRBD1|NA|TRBJ2-7
CSPARDRSCEQYF
TGCAGCCCGGCTAGGGACAGGAGCTGCGAGCAGTACTTC
>TRBV11-3|NA|NA|TRBJ2-7
CASSYSGGSEQYF
TGTGCCAGCAGCTATAGCGGTGGGAGCGAGCAGTACTTC
>TRBV15|NA|NA|TRBJ2-6
CATSERGAGANVLTF
TGTGCCACCAGCGAACGGGGGGCAGGGGCCAACGTCCTGACTTTC
>TRBV25-1|NA|few|TRBJ2-7
CASSELRDFSYEQYF
TGTGCCAGCAGTGAACTTCGGGACTTCTCCTACGAGCAGTACTTC
>TRBV25-1|NA|NA|TRBJ2-1
CASSVGHEQFF
TGTGCCAGCAGTGTGGGGCATGAGCAGTTCTTC
>TRBV7-9|TRBD2|NA|TRBJ2-5
CASRSSGGRAVLETQYF
TGTGCCAGCAGATCTAGCGGCGGGAGGGCCGTCTTGGAGACCCAGTACTTC
>TRBV7-8|NA|NA|TRBJ2-7
CASSPSWGTGSYEQYF
TGTGCCAGCAGCCCAAGTTGGGGGACGGGCTCCTACGAGCAGTACTTC
>TRBV4-1|NA|few|TRBJ2-3
CASSQSGTDTQYF
TGCGCCAGCAGCCAGTCGGGGACAGATACGCAGTATTTT
>TRBV7-9|NA|NA|TRBJ2-3
CASSSPLSQRQYF
TGTGCCAGCAGCTCCCCGTTATCACAGAGGCAGTATTTT
>TRBV2|NA|NA|TRBJ2-3
CASLRGSITDTQYF
TGTGCCAGCCTCCGGGGCAGCATCACAGATACGCAGTATTTT
>TRBV30|NA|NA|TRBJ2-1
CAWSLMSSYNEQFF
TGTGCCTGGAGCCTCATGAGCTCCTACAATGAGCAGTTCTTC
>TRBV5-1|NA|NA|TRBJ2-7
CASSLVMNEQYF
TGCGCCAGCAGCTTGGTTATGAACGAGCAGTACTTC